The 23 T cell receptor beta chains below all came from one sample that was sequenced in a study of blood T cells in healthy people across ages (dated by TCRdb to the mid-2010s). The library was produced with 5' RACE. TCRdb lists the instrument as Illumina HiSeq 2500. A second PCR of about 7 to 12 cycles was run with a J-beta primer mix and a sample-barcoded 5' primer. Starting from the raw public reads, TCRdb applied fastp trimming at Q25, assembled clones with MiXCR and retained in-frame beta chains. Each entry merges the rows of one CDR3 protein and shows their most common DNA and genes. The sample table contains roughly 1.6 million distinct CDR3 sequences; only one count was recorded for roughly 30% of them. Of the sample, approximately 11% is held by the ten largest clones. The sample was blood. Receptors originate from a woman in her 30s in good health.

The sample holds a few counts of this clonotype. This sequence joins TRBV27 and TRBJ2-7; D is perhaps TRBD2 (6 bases). Per germline, CDR1 MNHEY and CDR2 SMNVEV (reference sequence). V was clipped by 1 base and J by 2 bases, with 12 bases between them. The CDR3 loop spans 15 amino acids. In DNA, the CDR3 is TGTGCCAGCAGTTTATTGGGGGAGGTGGCCTACGAGCAGTACTTC. Protein sequence: CASSLLGEVAYEQYF.

The chain carries TRBV6-6 and TRBJ2-5, with D maybe TRBD2 (6 bases). This CDR3 comprises 14 residues. Trimming took 5 bases from V and 1 from J, leaving 11 bases between them. CDR1 is MNHNY, CDR2 SVGAGI, per germline (reference sequence). This CDR3 is CASSPQRVQETQYF. CDR3 nucleotides: TGTGCCAGCAGTCCCCAGCGGGTCCAAGAGACCCAGTACTTC.

The sample holds many counts of this clonotype. The rearrangement uses TRBV20-1 and TRBJ2-7, with D possibly matching TRBD2 (5 bases). The CDR3 length is 14 residues. V was trimmed by 6 bases and J by 5 bases, leaving 20 bases between them. CDR1 is DFQATT and CDR2 is SNEGSKA in the germline V gene (reference sequence). CDR3 coding DNA: TGCAGTGCGCCTCCGTTGGAGGCTTACGACGAGCAGTACTTC. It specifies CSAPPLEAYDEQYF.

The chain carries TRBV5-1 and TRBJ2-1; possibly TRBD2 for D (5 bases). Trimming took off 4 bases at V and 0 bases at J, with 11 bases between the two ends. The CDR3 has 15 residues. The germline CDR1 and CDR2 sequences are SGHRS and YFSETQ. CDR3 nucleotide sequence: TGCGCCAGCAGCCGGACTGTAAGCTCCTACAATGAGCAGTTCTTC. Translating gives CASSRTVSSYNEQFF.

This clonotype was seen many times. The rearrangement links TRBV5-1 to TRBJ2-7; 8 bases match TRBD2. Unmatched junction bases numbered 9, after V lost 4 bases and J lost 3 bases. The CDR3 has 15 amino acids. Per germline, CDR1 SGHRS and CDR2 YFSETQ. In DNA, the CDR3 is TGCGCCAGCAGCGCCGCGGGGGGCCTCTTCTACGAGCAGTACTTC. It translates to CASSAAGGLFYEQYF.

This clonotype was counted once. This may come from a read error, since a much larger clone is one base off. The gene calls are TRBV4-2 and TRBJ1-2; weak D call: TRBD1 (5 bases). V shed 5 bases and J shed 8 bases, with 24 bases lying between them. There are 16 residues in the CDR3. The germline V gene encodes CDR1 LGHNA and CDR2 YNFKEQ. Here the CDR3 reads CASSDGLGAERGGYTF. The CDR3 bases are TGTGCCAGCAGCGATGGGTTAGGGGCCGAGCGAGGAGGCTACACCTTC.

This clonotype was counted a few times. The chain carries TRBV6-2 or TRBV6-3 and TRBJ2-7, with D perhaps TRBD1 (6 bases). Trimming stripped 0 bases from V and 5 bases from J, with 20 bases between. The germline CDR1 and CDR2 sequences are MNHEY and SVGEGT. The CDR3 is made up of 17 amino acids. The CDR3 nucleotides read TGTGCCAGCAGTTACTCCAACCGGTGGGGGCGCGTCAACGAGCAGTACTTC. Translated: CASSYSNRWGRVNEQYF.

The gene calls are TRBV7-9 and TRBJ2-1; D unclear. Trimming stripped 2 bases from V and 6 bases from J, with 29 bases between. CDR3 size: 20 residues. The germline gives CDR1 SEHNR, CDR2 FQNEAQ (reference sequence). CDR3: CASSLINAEESAYLSNEQFF. Here the CDR3 DNA reads TGTGCCAGCAGCTTAATTAATGCAGAAGAGAGTGCCTACTTATCCAATGAGCAGTTCTTC.

The DNA for the CDR3 is TGTGCCAGCAGCACGCGACATCTCGGGACCCAGTACTTC. Residues: CASSTRHLGTQYF. The chain joins TRBV5-6 to TRBJ2-5, with unresolved D. Trimming pared 4 bases from V and 7 bases from J, leaving 14 bases between. The length of the CDR3 is 13 residues. Germline lookup yields CDR1 SGHDT and CDR2 YYEEEE.

This clonotype was seen many times. The chain employs TRBV2 and TRBJ2-3; 13 bases align to TRBD2. V shed 4 bases and J 0 bases; nucleotides not matched to a gene: 4. This CDR3 has 17 amino acids. From germline, CDR1 is SNHLY and CDR2 FYNNEI. The CDR3 reads CASSVPGLAGSTDTQYF. DNA for the CDR3: TGTGCCAGCAGTGTACCGGGACTAGCGGGGAGCACAGATACGCAGTATTTT.

The chain carries TRBV10-3 and TRBJ1-2; tentatively, D is TRBD1 (6 bases). The ends were cut back, 10 bases at V and 2 bases at J, with 17 bases in the middle. The germline V gene encodes CDR1 ENHRY and CDR2 SYGVKD. This CDR3 spans 14 amino acids. CDR3 protein: CATHSGQKNYGYTF. The CDR3 region has the DNA TGTGCCACCCACTCCGGACAGAAAAACTATGGCTACACCTTC.

On this clonotype itself: One base away lies a much larger clone, so this may be a sequencing read error. The chain carries TRBV10-3 and TRBJ2-5; 9 nucleotides line up with TRBD1. Germline V gene data show CDR1 as ENHRY and CDR2 as SYGVKD. This CDR3 region has 16 residues. Unmatched junction bases numbered 8, after V lost 4 bases and J lost 2 bases. DNA for the CDR3: TGTGCCATCAGTGCTTGGCAGACAGGGGGACAAGAGACCCAGTACTTC. This gives the protein CAISAWQTGGQETQYF.

The V call is TRBV12-3 or TRBV12-4, the J call TRBJ1-5; 8 bases align to TRBD1. The V segment lost 6 bases and the J segment 6 bases; nucleotides outside the gene matches: 10. The CDR3 loop spans 15 amino acids. The chain's CDR3 is CASSPTGAELQPQHF. CDR3 DNA sequence: TGTGCCAGCAGCCCGACAGGGGCCGAGCTTCAGCCCCAGCATTTT.

This clonotype was counted only a few times. The chain recombines TRBV5-1 with TRBJ1-1; no clear D gene. Between the trimmed V and J ends, which lost 2 bases and 0 bases, there was a span of 5 bases. The CDR3 loop spans 13 amino acids. Germline V CDR1 and CDR2: SGHRS, YFSETQ. DNA of the CDR3: TGCGCCAGCAGCTTTTTTATGAACACTGAAGCTTTCTTT. Translation: CASSFFMNTEAFF.

V gene TRBV4-1 combines with J gene TRBJ2-6; maybe TRBD2 (5 bases). The germline CDR1 and CDR2 sequences are MGHRA and YSYEKL. The V and J ends lost 3 bases and 0 bases respectively, with 21 bases between them. The CDR3 totals 20 residues. DNA of the CDR3: TGCGCCAGCAGCCACATGGTTAGAGGGATAGTAAGCTCTGGGGCCAACGTCCTGACTTTC. Protein sequence: CASSHMVRGIVSSGANVLTF.

The CDR3 nucleotides are TGTGCCAGCAGCGATAGTATGGGTCATACGCAGTATTTT. The encoded protein is CASSDSMGHTQYF. The J gene is TRBJ2-3, the V gene TRBV11-1; no reliable D call. The CDR3 sequence is 13 residues long. V was clipped by 5 bases and J by 7 bases, with 13 bases between them. Germline CDR1 is SGHAT and CDR2 is FQDESV (reference sequence).

This clonotype was recorded a few times. The chain combines TRBV9 with TRBJ2-3; 11 positions match TRBD2. This CDR3 contains 18 residues. The trim removed 3 bases at V and 0 bases at J, leaving 9 bases unmatched. Per germline, CDR1 SGDLS and CDR2 YYNGEE. CDR3 coding DNA: TGTGCCAGCAGCGGAGGGACTAGCGGAATACCTAGCACAGATACGCAGTATTTT. The encoded protein is CASSGGTSGIPSTDTQYF.

The chain joins TRBV20-1 to TRBJ1-5, with 10 positions matching TRBD1. The germline V gene encodes CDR1 DFQATT and CDR2 SNEGSKA (reference sequence). This CDR3 comprises 14 residues. The J segment lost 3 bases and the V segment lost 4 bases, leaving 3 bases of the junction unmatched. Here the CDR3 reads CSATGTGVNQPQHF. CDR3 DNA sequence: TGCAGTGCTACCGGGACAGGGGTCAATCAGCCCCAGCATTTT.

This clonotype has more than one count but fewer than ten. The CDR3 sequence: CASSYSNRARGYTF. CDR3 bases: TGTGCCAGCAGTTACTCGAACAGGGCTCGTGGCTACACCTTC. The genes are TRBV6-2 or TRBV6-3 and TRBJ1-2, with a weak D call TRBD1 (6 bases). V dropped 0 bases and J dropped 7 bases, with 12 bases sitting between them. The length of the CDR3 is 14 residues. Looked up from germline, CDR1 is MNHEY and CDR2 is SVGEGT.

This clonotype was picked up a small number of times. This chain uses TRBV7-9 with TRBJ2-1; 10 bases line up with TRBD2. The V gene end was trimmed by 4 bases and the J gene end by 2 bases; junction bases not matched to a gene: 2. There are 15 residues in the CDR3. Germline V CDR1 and CDR2: SEHNR, FQNEAQ (reference sequence). The CDR3 loop is CASSSSGSPYNEQFF. The CDR3 DNA reads TGTGCCAGCAGCTCTAGCGGGAGTCCCTACAATGAGCAGTTCTTC.

The CDR3 coding sequence is TGCAGTGCTAGAGGTCCCCAGGCGCCTAGCAATCAGCCCCAGCATTTT. It specifies CSARGPQAPSNQPQHF. V is TRBV20-1 and J is TRBJ1-5, with unresolved D. The CDR3 runs to 16 residues. The V gene lost 1 base and the J gene lost 0 bases, with 13 bases spanning the gap. The germline gives CDR1 DFQATT, CDR2 SNEGSKA (reference sequence).

This clonotype was observed a handful of times. The chain carries TRBV20-1 and TRBJ1-2; 9 bases map to TRBD1. Per germline, CDR1 DFQATT and CDR2 SNEGSKA (reference sequence). The CDR3 has 14 residues. The V gene end was trimmed by 4 bases and the J gene end by 8 bases; junction bases not matched to a gene: 11. This CDR3 reads CSAKAGQGFEGYTF. The DNA of the CDR3 is TGCAGTGCTAAAGCGGGACAGGGTTTTGAAGGCTACACCTTC.

The V call is TRBV5-1, the J call TRBJ2-5, with D maybe TRBD1 (5 bases). The CDR3 runs 16 residues. Germline loops: CDR1 SGHRS, CDR2 YFSETQ. Deletions cut 5 bases from V and 4 bases from J, with 21 bases between. CDR3 residues: CASSTGQGNKRETQYF. The CDR3 DNA sequence: TGCGCCAGCAGTACCGGGCAGGGTAATAAAAGAGAGACCCAGTACTTC.